The T cell receptor (beta chain) described here comes from a study of cytomegalovirus exposure and HLA in healthy donors. Germline CDR1 and CDR2: SGHVS and FNYEAQ. CDR3 length: 13 residues. Trimming removed 3 bases from V and 1 base from J, with 6 bases in between. The table came from immunoSEQ multiplex PCR; TCRdb's copy has only in-frame clones and leaves some out. The sample shows 150,000 to 200,000 clones, about 89% of them seen only once. The material sequenced was PBMCs. The receptor was isolated from a woman aged 18 to 35 in good health and CMV-seropositive. The genes are TRBV7-6 and TRBJ1-1; D not certain. The CDR3 sequence is CASSFSENTEAFF. DNA for the CDR3: TGTGCCAGCAGCTTTTCAGAGAACACTGAAGCTTTCTTT.